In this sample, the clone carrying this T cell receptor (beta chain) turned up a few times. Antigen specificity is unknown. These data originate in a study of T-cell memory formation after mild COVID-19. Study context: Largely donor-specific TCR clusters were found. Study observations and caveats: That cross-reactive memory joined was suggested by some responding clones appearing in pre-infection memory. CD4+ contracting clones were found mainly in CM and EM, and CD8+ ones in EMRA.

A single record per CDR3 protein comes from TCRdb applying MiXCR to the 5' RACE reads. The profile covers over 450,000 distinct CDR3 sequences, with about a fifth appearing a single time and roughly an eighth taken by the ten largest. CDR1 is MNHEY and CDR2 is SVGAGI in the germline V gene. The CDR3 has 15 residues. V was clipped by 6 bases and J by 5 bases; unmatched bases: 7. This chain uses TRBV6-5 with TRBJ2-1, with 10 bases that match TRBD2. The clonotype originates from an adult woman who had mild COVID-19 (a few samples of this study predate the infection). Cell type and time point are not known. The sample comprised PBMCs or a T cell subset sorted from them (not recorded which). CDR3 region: CASRITSGINNEQFF. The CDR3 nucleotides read TGTGCCAGCAGAATCACTAGCGGGATAAACAATGAGCAGTTCTTC.